This T cell receptor beta chain appears in the sequencing data of a study of blood T cell repertoires in COVID-19. Study-wide context: Material from acute and convalescent COVID-19 was sourced from the United States, Italy and Spain. PBMCs, B-cell-depleted T cells, or T cells were the source of the cDNA or gDNA that made up the material.

The V segment lost 9 bases and the J segment 2 bases; nucleotides outside the gene matches: 4. This CDR3 comprises 13 residues. From germline, CDR1 is LNHDA and CDR2 SQIVND (reference sequence). The table lists this clone with a count of one. Within the sample, other DNA sequences also encode this same CDR3. Per the authors' pipeline: Counts of nucleated cells, estimated from reference gene primer amplification, were obtained. TCRdb keeps only in-frame clones here, not all; method: immunoSEQ multiplex PCR. V and J calls and clone size are as listed in that table; D and trimming were resolved from the DNA. The data contain 45,000 or so clones, 86% of them singletons.

The TCR sequence derives from a man aged 35 to 55 with active COVID-19. The V gene is TRBV19, the J gene TRBJ1-5; the match to TRBD1 covers 7 bases. The sample consisted of peripheral blood. This CDR3 is CASRTGGNQPQHF. CDR3 coding DNA: TGTGCCAGCCGCACAGGGGGCAATCAGCCCCAGCATTTT.